This T cell receptor (beta chain) was recorded in a study of cytomegalovirus exposure and HLA in healthy donors. Study-wide results and caveats: Presence/absence comparisons presumed near-even sequencing depth among donors. Three of the chains that were CMV-associated were confirmed in vitro to be specific for CMV antigens.

This CDR3 is built from 15 residues. Germline-derived CDR1 and CDR2 are SGHKS and YYEKEE (reference sequence). V lost 2 bases and J lost 0, with 10 bases in between. The PCR ran on 60 Vbeta and 13 Jbeta primers. TCRdb's copy holds only in-frame clones and misses some; the assay was immunoSEQ multiplex PCR. Of 110,000 to 150,000 clones in the sample, less than 10% were seen once. Regarding this clone: What it binds is unknown.

The sample comprised PBMCs. The chain recombines TRBV5-5 with TRBJ2-3; D is perhaps TRBD1 (7 bases). The source is a man in his fifties in good health and CMV-seronegative. CDR3 bases: TGTGCCAGCAGCTTCAGGGGGGTAAGCACAGATACGCAGTATTTT. Translated, it gives CASSFRGVSTDTQYF.